A single sample gave rise to the 27 T cell receptor beta chains below, sequenced in a study of T cell responses to AZD1222 COVID-19 vaccine. Libraries were prepared by immunoSEQ multiplex PCR; TCRdb keeps only in-frame clonotypes and omits some of them. Found here are about 180,000 clones, 80% to 95% of them singletons; the top ten hold roughly 1%. The source material was peripheral blood, sampled 28 days after the second dose of the MenACWY control vaccine. These receptor sequences come from an adult who received the MenACWY meningococcal vaccine as a control.

This chain joins TRBV7-2 and TRBJ2-2; 8 bases align to TRBD1. V lost 3 bases and J lost 6; bases outside the gene matches: 12. Germline assignment: CDR1 SGHTA and CDR2 FQGNSA. The CDR3 length is 17 residues. The CDR3 region has the DNA TGTGCCAGCAGCTTCTATTCAGGACAGGGTGGGGCCGGGGAGCTGTTTTTT. As protein: CASSFYSGQGGAGELFF.

V and J are TRBV12-3 or TRBV12-4 and TRBJ1-1, with D uncertain. This CDR3 has 12 residues. With 1 base removed from V and 9 bases from J, the gap between germline ends came to 9 bases. DNA of the CDR3: TGTGCCAGCAGTTTAGGGCGCGGTAAAGCTTTCTTT. Translating gives CASSLGRGKAFF.

The CDR3: CASSMGLQDTQYF. In DNA, the CDR3 is TGTGCCAGCTCCATGGGACTGCAAGATACGCAGTATTTT. The rearrangement links TRBV18 to TRBJ2-3, with D tentatively TRBD2 (6 bases). This CDR3 comprises 13 residues. CDR1 is KGHSH, CDR2 LQKENI, per germline. Trimming stripped 6 bases from V and 5 bases from J, with 12 bases between.

The chain links TRBV5-1 to TRBJ1-5; possible D gene TRBD1, 5 bases. The V end was cut by 0 bases, the J end by 7 bases, with 8 bases between. CDR1 and CDR2 (germline): SGHRS, YFSETQ. The CDR3 has 13 amino acids. DNA of the CDR3: TGCGCCAGCAGCTTGGGGAGGGGCCAGCCCCAGCATTTT. Translating it yields CASSLGRGQPQHF.

This clone was seen once. The chain recombines TRBV2 with TRBJ1-1; the match to TRBD1 covers 7 bases. Germline V gene data show CDR1 as SNHLY and CDR2 as FYNNEI. The V segment lost 5 bases and the J segment 4 bases; nucleotides outside the gene matches: 10. The CDR3 has 15 residues. Here the CDR3 reads CASSNDRVIRTEAFF. CDR3 nucleotides: TGTGCCAGCAGTAATGACAGGGTTATTCGCACTGAAGCTTTCTTT.

This sequence joins TRBV18 and TRBJ2-1; D may be TRBD1 (6 bases). V was trimmed by 3 bases and J by 6 bases, leaving 15 bases between them. This CDR3 spans 15 amino acids. The V gene's germline CDR1 is KGHSH and CDR2 LQKENI. The CDR3 sequence is CASSPAGTRTNEQFF. In DNA, the CDR3 is TGTGCCAGCTCACCGGCCGGGACAAGGACCAATGAGCAGTTCTTC.

This chain uses TRBV27 with TRBJ2-3; the match to TRBD2 covers 13 bases. The J segment lost 2 bases and the V segment lost 6 bases, leaving 5 bases of the junction unmatched. The CDR3 sequence is 16 residues long. Germline V gene data show CDR1 as MNHEY and CDR2 as SMNVEV (reference sequence). For the CDR3, the DNA is TGTGCCAGCAGGACCGGACTAGCGGGGGACACAGATACGCAGTATTTT. Translated, it gives CASRTGLAGDTDTQYF.

This clone appeared once. The chain recombines TRBV7-9 with TRBJ1-3, with a possible D match to TRBD1 (5 bases). V was shortened by 0 bases and J by 4 bases, with 10 bases between the two germline ends. The CDR3 length is 15 residues. Germline lookup yields CDR1 SEHNR and CDR2 FQNEAQ (reference sequence). CDR3 protein: CASSLAGTGGNTIYF. In nucleotides, the CDR3 is TGTGCCAGCAGCTTAGCGGGGACTGGGGGAAACACCATATATTTT.

Written as DNA, the CDR3 is TGTGCCAGCAGTTTGGCCGGGACACCCAGGGGCTACACCTTC. Amino acids: CASSLAGTPRGYTF. The chain carries TRBV28 and TRBJ1-2; TRBD1 is a possible D gene (6 bases). The V gene lost 3 bases and the J gene lost 8 bases, with 16 bases spanning the gap. This CDR3 comprises 14 residues. In germline, CDR1 is MDHEN, CDR2 SYDVKM.

This clone was observed a single time. This sequence joins TRBV28 and TRBJ1-4, with D possibly matching TRBD1 (6 bases). V was clipped by 6 bases and J by 8 bases, with 16 bases between them. This CDR3 contains 14 residues. CDR1 is MDHEN, CDR2 SYDVKM, per germline. In DNA, the CDR3 is TGTGCCAGCAGCAATGGGGGGCGACTAGAAAAACTGTTTTTT. Amino acid sequence: CASSNGGRLEKLFF.

The chain carries TRBV18 and TRBJ1-6; TRBD1 agrees at 7 bases. The germline CDR1 and CDR2 sequences are KGHSH and LQKENI. V lost 6 bases, J lost 5 bases, and 7 bases stayed unmatched. The CDR3 is 15 residues long. CDR3 amino acids: CASSNLQGNNSPLHF. For the CDR3, the DNA is TGTGCCAGCTCTAACCTACAGGGGAATAATTCACCCCTCCACTTT.

The chain couples TRBV2 to TRBJ2-1, with no clear D. V gave up 5 bases and J gave up 4 bases, with 15 bases separating them. Germline loops: CDR1 SNHLY, CDR2 FYNNEI. CDR3 length equals 15 residues. The DNA of the CDR3 is TGTGCCAGCAGTCTAACACCCGTGAAATACAATGAGCAGTTCTTC. This sequence encodes CASSLTPVKYNEQFF.

The chain carries TRBV18 and TRBJ1-5; 10 positions match TRBD1. Looked up from germline, CDR1 is KGHSH and CDR2 is LQKENI. V shed 5 bases, J shed 2 bases, and the junction held 6 bases outside the gene matches. The CDR3 loop spans 16 amino acids. CDR3 region: CASSDRQGAGNQPQHF. As DNA, the CDR3 is TGTGCCAGCTCAGACCGACAGGGGGCCGGCAATCAGCCCCAGCATTTT.

The chain combines TRBV25-1 with TRBJ2-5, with TRBD2 identical over 12 bases. The trim removed 1 base at V and 5 bases at J, leaving 5 bases unmatched. Germline CDR1 is MGHDK and CDR2 is SYGVNS. CDR3 length equals 16 residues. CDR3 nucleotides: TGTGCCAGCAGTGAATTGACTAGCGGGGGACGGGAGACCCAGTACTTC. Encoded protein: CASSELTSGGRETQYF.

The V call is TRBV21-1, the J call TRBJ2-7; the table gives TRBD2 as D, unverified against the DNA. TRBV21-1 is a known pseudogene. This CDR3 has 13 amino acids. DNA for the CDR3: TGTGCCAGCAGGAACGGGGTATCCAACGAGCAGTACTTC. Amino acids: CASRNGVSNEQYF.

The chain has TRBV29-1 and TRBJ2-2, with D possibly TRBD2 on 5 matching bases. Germline CDR1 reads SQVTM; CDR2 reads ANQGSEA. The CDR3 is 13 amino acids. V was cut by 7 bases and J by 4 bases, with 13 bases left in between. The CDR3 spells CSAKPGGTGELFF. The CDR3 nucleotides read TGCAGCGCCAAACCTGGAGGCACCGGGGAGCTGTTTTTT.

Only a few counts were recorded for this clone. The chain uses TRBV6-5 and TRBJ2-1; D is ambiguous. The germline V gene encodes CDR1 MNHEY and CDR2 SVGAGI. Trimming took off 2 bases at V and 4 bases at J, with 12 bases between the two ends. The CDR3 contains 15 residues. The CDR3 region has the DNA TGTGCCAGCAGTTACGCTCTATCAGATTACAATGAGCAGTTCTTC. This codes for CASSYALSDYNEQFF.

V gene TRBV3-1 (or the pseudogene TRBV3-2) combines with J gene TRBJ2-3, with TRBD2 matching over 7 bases. Germline CDR1 reads LGHDT; CDR2 reads YNNKEL (reference sequence). The CDR3 runs 14 residues. After removal of 8 bases from V and 1 base from J, the junction contained 6 bases not matched to a gene. CDR3 bases: TGTGCCAGCCGGCGGGCGGGGGGCACAGATACGCAGTATTTT. This codes for CASRRAGGTDTQYF.

The rearrangement uses TRBV9 and TRBJ2-3; 9 positions match TRBD1. The CDR3 totals 15 residues. Per the germline V gene, CDR1 is SGDLS and CDR2 is YYNGEE. V shed 3 bases and J 6 bases; nucleotides not matched to a gene: 8. CDR3 protein: CASSGTGATGDTQYF. Written as DNA, the CDR3 is TGTGCCAGCAGCGGGACAGGGGCAACAGGGGATACGCAGTATTTT. Using reference TRBV9 and TRBJ2-3 for the parts outside the CDR3, the full variable domain is DSGVTQTPKHLITATGQRVTLRCSPRSGDLSVYWYQQSLDQGLQFLIQYYNGEERAKGNILERFSAQQFPDLHSELNLSSLELGDSALYFCASSGTGATGDTQYFGPGTRLTVL.

In the case of this clone: Other DNA sequences in the same sample also yield this CDR3. The chain combines TRBV5-8 with TRBJ2-1, with 9 nucleotides matching TRBD2. This CDR3 has 14 amino acids. The V gene end was trimmed by 1 base and the J gene end by 5 bases; junction bases not matched to a gene: 1. Germline V gene lookup returns CDR1 SGHTS and CDR2 YDEGEE. The CDR3, as DNA: TGTGCCAGCAGCTTGACTAGCGGGCACAATGAGCAGTTCTTC. It encodes CASSLTSGHNEQFF.

The chain is built from TRBV7-2 and TRBJ2-7; 8 bases map to TRBD2. Germline CDR1 is SGHTA and CDR2 is FQGNSA. CDR3 length equals 15 residues. Unmatched junction bases numbered 12, after V lost 5 bases and J lost 6 bases. The CDR3 nucleotides are TGTGCCAGCAGCCAACGGGGGGGCCGGATGAGCGAGCAGTACTTC. Amino acids: CASSQRGGRMSEQYF.

This sequence joins TRBV3-1 (or the pseudogene TRBV3-2) and TRBJ1-1; D is unresolved. The CDR3 totals 14 residues. Germline V gene data show CDR1 as LGHDT and CDR2 as YNNKEL (reference sequence). Trimming shortened V by 1 base and J by 3 bases, and 9 bases separated the two germline ends. The CDR3, as DNA: TGTGCCAGCAGCCAAGTTAGGGTACACACTGAAGCTTTCTTT. Translated: CASSQVRVHTEAFF.

The chain carries TRBV2 and TRBJ2-3; 12 bases align to TRBD2. Germline values: CDR1 SNHLY, CDR2 FYNNEI. V was clipped by 6 bases and J by 2 bases; unmatched bases: 12. This CDR3 has 18 residues. The CDR3: CASSATSGGTSLTDTQYF. In DNA, the CDR3 is TGTGCCAGCAGCGCCACTAGCGGGGGGACCTCTCTCACAGATACGCAGTATTTT. The variable domain in full, with the rest retrieved from reference TRBV2 and TRBJ2-3, is EPEVTQTPSHQVTQMGQEVILRCVPISNHLYFYWYRQILGQKVEFLVSFYNNEISEKSEIFDDQFSVERPDGSNFTLKIRSTKLEDSAMYFCASSATSGGTSLTDTQYFGPGTRLTVL.

The chain uses TRBV6-1 and TRBJ1-4; unclear D gene. V lost 0 bases to trimming and J lost 8 bases, with 10 bases between them. The CDR3 spans 14 residues. In germline, CDR1 is MNHNS, CDR2 SASEGT. For the CDR3, the DNA is TGTGCCAGCAGTGAAGCAGGGCGGAGGGAAAAACTGTTTTTT. It yields the protein CASSEAGRREKLFF.

The rearrangement links TRBV11-2 to TRBJ1-4; no firm D call. This CDR3 has 11 residues. The germline gives CDR1 SGHAT, CDR2 FQNNGV. V lost 2 bases to trimming and J lost 11 bases, with 6 bases between them. CDR3 protein: CASSLRGKLFF. The CDR3 DNA reads TGTGCCAGCAGCTTAAGAGGGAAACTGTTTTTT.

The chain joins TRBV5-1 to TRBJ1-5; D ambiguous. V was pared by 0 bases and J by 3 bases, with 4 bases between. CDR1 and CDR2 (germline): SGHRS, YFSETQ. This CDR3 contains 13 residues. CDR3 in DNA: TGCGCCAGCAGCTTGGATTTCAATCAGCCCCAGCATTTT. Protein: CASSLDFNQPQHF.

The chain recombines TRBV18 with TRBJ1-3; possibly TRBD1 for D (6 bases). This CDR3 spans 16 amino acids. V lost 3 bases and J lost 4, with 16 bases in between. Germline-derived CDR1 and CDR2 are KGHSH and LQKENI. The CDR3 bases are TGTGCCAGCTCACCCTCTACAGGGCGCCAGGGAAACACCATATATTTT. It encodes CASSPSTGRQGNTIYF.